These 27 T cell receptor beta chains were all obtained from the same sample, sequenced in a study of T cell responses to AZD1222 COVID-19 vaccine. Sequencing was performed with immunoSEQ multiplex PCR; in TCRdb, only in-frame clones are kept and a portion is missing. The table has fewer than 65,000 clones, 80% to 90% seen once; the top ten hold about a tenth. Sequencing was performed on peripheral blood, taken on day 0 of AZD1222 vaccination. The receptors here all came from an adult in good health.

This chain connects TRBV20-1 to TRBJ1-4; D might be TRBD1 (5 bases). The germline CDR1 and CDR2 sequences are DFQATT and SNEGSKA (reference sequence). This CDR3 contains 11 residues. V lost 7 bases and J lost 10, with 13 bases in between. DNA for the CDR3: TGCAGTGTTAGCAGGGACGGAAAACTGTTTTTT. Residues: CSVSRDGKLFF.

This clone was seen a single time. The gene calls are TRBV7-9 and TRBJ1-4; the D gene is possibly TRBD1 (6 bases). Germline V gives CDR1 SEHNR, CDR2 FQNEAQ (reference sequence). The length of the CDR3 is 16 residues. With 5 bases removed from V and 0 bases from J, the gap between germline ends came to 13 bases. CDR3 region: CASSAGQWPTNEKLFF. The CDR3 region has the DNA TGTGCCAGCAGCGCAGGACAGTGGCCAACTAATGAAAAACTGTTTTTT.

A single count supports this clone. Other DNA sequences in this specimen translate into the identical CDR3. The rearrangement joins TRBV6-5 to TRBJ2-6; 7 nucleotides line up with TRBD1. The germline CDR1 and CDR2 sequences are MNHEY and SVGAGI. CDR3 length: 15 residues. V was clipped by 2 bases and J by 4 bases; unmatched bases: 2. DNA for the CDR3: TGTGCCAGCAGTTACACAGGGGCCGGGGCCAACGTCCTGACTTTC. This translates into CASSYTGAGANVLTF.

The rearrangement joins TRBV21-1 to TRBJ2-1; the table calls TRBD1, which could not be checked here. TRBV21-1 is annotated as a pseudogene. The length of the CDR3 is 14 residues. This chain's CDR3 is CASSKAGRQKTEFF. Here the CDR3 DNA reads TGTGCCAGCAGCAAAGCTGGTAGACAGAAGACTGAGTTCTTC.

This chain uses TRBV6-4 with TRBJ2-4; D is ambiguous. The CDR3 consists of 15 residues. V was trimmed by 6 bases and J by 0 bases, leaving 12 bases between them. In germline, CDR1 is MRHNA, CDR2 SNTAGT. For the CDR3, the DNA is TGTGCCAGCAGCTCCTCTACCAAAGCCAAAAACATTCAGTACTTC. Residues: CASSSSTKAKNIQYF.

The genes are TRBV5-1 and TRBJ2-3, with a possible D match to TRBD2 (5 bases). V was shortened by 0 bases and J by 1 base, with 9 bases between the two germline ends. Germline V gene data show CDR1 as SGHRS and CDR2 as YFSETQ. This CDR3 has 15 residues. CDR3 sequence reads: CASSLVSGRTDTQYF. Written as DNA, the CDR3 is TGCGCCAGCAGCTTGGTCAGCGGACGCACAGATACGCAGTATTTT.

The V gene is TRBV2, the J gene TRBJ2-1, with TRBD1 matching over 7 bases. The CDR3 is 19 amino acids. The germline CDR1 and CDR2 sequences are SNHLY and FYNNEI. The V and J ends lost 3 bases and 2 bases, in that order; junction bases with no gene match: 16. CDR3 region: CASSERGRTGVGAYNEQFF. The CDR3 DNA reads as TGTGCCAGCAGTGAGAGGGGGCGGACGGGCGTTGGCGCCTACAATGAGCAGTTCTTC.

Note on this clone: At one end the junction does not follow the germline gene, possibly because of a read error. The chain recombines TRBV11-2 with TRBJ2-7; D is unresolved. CDR1 SGHAT and CDR2 FQNNGV come from the germline V gene. CDR3 length: 14 residues. CDR3 region: CASSLSSYSHEQYF. The CDR3 DNA is TGTGCCAGCAGCTTAAGTAGCTACTCCCACGAGCAGTACTTC.

The genes are TRBV12-5 and TRBJ1-2; 7 bases align to TRBD1. The germline CDR1 and CDR2 sequences are LGHNT and FRNRAP. J gave up 3 bases and V 0 bases, and 1 base lay outside the gene matches. CDR3 length equals 14 residues. CDR3 loop: CASGLVDRYYGYTF. In nucleotides, the CDR3 is TGTGCTAGTGGTTTGGTGGACAGGTACTATGGCTACACCTTC.

The chain joins TRBV28 to TRBJ1-2, with no clear D. The germline V gene encodes CDR1 MDHEN and CDR2 SYDVKM. V dropped 2 bases and J dropped 9 bases, with 10 bases sitting between them. The CDR3 contains 12 residues. CDR3 in amino acids: CASSLGPVRYTF. For the CDR3, the DNA is TGTGCCAGCAGTTTAGGACCAGTCCGCTACACCTTC.

The chain combines TRBV19 with TRBJ1-2; no clear D gene. The V end lost 0 bases, the J end lost 4 bases, and 9 bases lay between the germline ends. The CDR3 is 14 amino acids. Per the germline V gene, CDR1 is LNHDA and CDR2 is SQIVND (reference sequence). The chain's CDR3 is CASSIDRGFYGYTF. The CDR3 bases are TGTGCCAGTAGTATAGACCGGGGTTTCTATGGCTACACCTTC. Supplemented by reference TRBV19 and TRBJ1-2, the full variable domain reads DGGITQSPKYLFRKEGQNVTLSCEQNLNHDAMYWYRQDPGQGLRLIYYSQIVNDFQKGDIAEGYSVSREKKESFPLTVTSAQKNPTAFYLCASSIDRGFYGYTFGSGTRLTVV.

The rearrangement uses TRBV6-5 and TRBJ2-5, with 8 bases identical to TRBD2. V lost 7 bases to trimming and J lost 5 bases; unmatched junction nucleotides: 6. The CDR3 has 13 amino acids. The V gene's germline CDR1 is MNHEY and CDR2 SVGAGI. CDR3 DNA sequence: TGTGCCAGCACCCGGGGGGGCCGGGAGACCCAGTACTTC. Encoded protein: CASTRGGRETQYF.

This chain links TRBV25-1 with TRBJ2-7; D possibly uses TRBD1 or TRBD2 (5 bases each). The CDR3 totals 12 residues. Between the trimmed V and J ends, which lost 5 bases and 5 bases, there was a span of 10 bases. Per the germline V gene, CDR1 is MGHDK and CDR2 is SYGVNS. CDR3 sequence reads: CASSFWGNEQYF. The CDR3 DNA follows: TGTGCCAGCAGTTTCTGGGGGAACGAGCAGTACTTC.

Only one count was recorded for this clone. CDR3 protein: CSASLAGAKERNQPQHF. Written as DNA, the CDR3 is TGCAGTGCTAGTTTGGCCGGGGCCAAGGAACGCAATCAGCCCCAGCATTTT. This chain uses TRBV20-1 with TRBJ1-5; TRBD1 might be the D (5 bases). The CDR3 loop spans 17 amino acids. The V and J ends lost 3 bases and 2 bases respectively, with 20 bases between them. Per the germline V gene, CDR1 is DFQATT and CDR2 is SNEGSKA (reference sequence).

As for this clone: Its ends do not fully match the called genes, so a read error is possible. This rearrangement joins TRBV7-7 to TRBJ2-5, with 11 bases fitting TRBD2. This CDR3 spans 17 amino acids. CDR1 and CDR2 (germline): SSHAT, FNYEAQ (reference sequence). The CDR3 sequence: CASSRRGSGGAGETQYF. CDR3 DNA sequence: TGTGCTAGCAGCCGCCGTGGTAGCGGGGGGGCTGGGGAGACCCAGTACTTC.

The chain is built from TRBV2 and TRBJ2-3; 8 bases are a match to TRBD2. CDR1 SNHLY and CDR2 FYNNEI come from the germline V gene. V dropped 5 bases and J dropped 1; count of bases not matched to a gene: 5. The CDR3 is 15 amino acids. The CDR3, as DNA: TGTGCCAGCAGTATAGGACTAGCTGGCACAGATACGCAGTATTTT. Translating it yields CASSIGLAGTDTQYF.

The chain uses TRBV7-2 and TRBJ1-6; no definite D call. CDR1 is SGHTA, CDR2 FQGNSA, per germline. V was cut by 0 bases and J by 7 bases, with 10 bases left in between. The CDR3 spans 15 residues. The CDR3 DNA is TGTGCCAGCAGCTTAGCAGGGATAGGCAATTCACCCCTCCACTTT. It specifies CASSLAGIGNSPLHF.

J is TRBJ1-1 and V is TRBV6-5; TRBD1 matches at 10 bases. Germline CDR1 is MNHEY and CDR2 is SVGAGI. V lost 6 bases, J lost 6 bases, and 10 bases stayed unmatched. The CDR3 totals 15 residues. The CDR3 reads CASSTPTGGIAEAFF. CDR3 bases: TGTGCCAGCAGCACCCCGACAGGGGGCATAGCTGAAGCTTTCTTT.

The chain joins TRBV6-4 to TRBJ1-6; 7 bases map to TRBD1. Germline CDR1 reads MRHNA; CDR2 reads SNTAGT. There are 15 residues in the CDR3. The trim removed 4 bases at V and 6 bases at J, leaving 6 bases unmatched. The chain's CDR3 is CASSVSGQFNSPLHF. Here the CDR3 DNA reads TGTGCCAGCAGTGTGTCGGGACAGTTTAATTCACCCCTCCACTTT.

The J gene is TRBJ2-7, the V gene TRBV10-2, with 10 bases that match TRBD1. Trimming cost V 6 bases and J 3 bases; bases outside gene matches: 8. The CDR3 consists of 15 residues. From germline, CDR1 is WSHSY and CDR2 SAAADI. The DNA for the CDR3 is TGCGCCAGCAGGGGATCCGGGACAGGGGACTACGAGCAGTACTTC. As protein: CASRGSGTGDYEQYF.

CDR3 sequence reads: CASSQYVGETQYF. In DNA form, the CDR3 reads TGTGCCAGCAGCCAGTACGTGGGGGAGACCCAGTACTTC. V is TRBV6-1 and J is TRBJ2-5, with unresolved D. Trimming stripped 6 bases from V and 5 bases from J, with 13 bases between. The CDR3 has 13 residues. Germline V CDR1 and CDR2: MNHNS, SASEGT.

The CDR3 sequence: CASSLTGDQPQHF. The CDR3 nucleotides read TGTGCCAGCAGCTTGACAGGGGACCAGCCCCAGCATTTT. V gene TRBV5-4 combines with J gene TRBJ1-5; TRBD1 agrees at 7 bases. The CDR3 has 13 residues. Germline loops: CDR1 SGHNT, CDR2 YYREEE (reference sequence). V gave up 1 base and J gave up 7 bases; unmatched junction bases: 2. Full variable domain (missing parts from reference TRBV5-4 and TRBJ1-5): ETGVTQSPTHLIKTRGQQVTLRCSSQSGHNTVSWYQQALGQGPQFIFQYYREEENGRGNFPPRFSGLQFPNYSSELNVNALELDDSALYLCASSLTGDQPQHFGDGTRLSIL.

The gene calls are TRBV14 and TRBJ2-6; no definite D call. CDR3 length equals 15 residues. Looked up from germline, CDR1 is SGHDN and CDR2 is FVKESK. The V gene lost 1 base and the J gene lost 0 bases, with 4 bases spanning the gap. The CDR3 DNA sequence: TGTGCCAGCAGCCAAGTATTCTCTGGGGCCAACGTCCTGACTTTC. Its translation: CASSQVFSGANVLTF.

The chain is built from TRBV6-5 and TRBJ1-3, with D possibly TRBD1 on 6 matching bases. Germline V CDR1 and CDR2: MNHEY, SVGAGI. This CDR3 is 14 amino acids long. The ends were cut back, 10 bases at V and 0 bases at J, with 13 bases in the middle. The DNA of the CDR3 is TGTGCCACACGACAGGAGATCTCTGGAAACACCATATATTTT. This sequence encodes CATRQEISGNTIYF.

As to this clone: Other DNA sequences in this specimen translate into the identical CDR3. The chain joins TRBV9 to TRBJ2-7, with 10 bases matching TRBD1. Trimming took 3 bases from V and 4 from J; bases not matched to a gene: 1. The germline V gene has CDR1 SGDLS and CDR2 YYNGEE. This CDR3 spans 13 amino acids. The CDR3 loop is CASSGQGAYEQYF. The CDR3, as DNA: TGTGCCAGCAGCGGACAGGGGGCGTACGAGCAGTACTTC.

The chain carries TRBV2 and TRBJ1-3; a possible D gene is TRBD1 (5 bases). The V end lost 6 bases, the J end lost 1 base, and 13 bases lay between the germline ends. CDR1 and CDR2 from the germline V gene are SNHLY and FYNNEI. The CDR3 contains 15 residues. In nucleotides, the CDR3 is TGTGCCAGCAGGACTGACAGCGGTTCTGGAAACACCATATATTTT. Its translation: CASRTDSGSGNTIYF.

The chain links TRBV7-2 to TRBJ2-3; D might be TRBD2 (5 bases). The CDR3 totals 16 residues. Germline V gives CDR1 SGHTA, CDR2 FQGNSA. Trimming stripped 1 base from V and 5 bases from J, with 16 bases between. The CDR3 here is CASSLVGAKLVDTQYF. The DNA of the CDR3 is TGTGCCAGCAGCTTAGTGGGAGCGAAATTGGTAGATACGCAGTATTTT.